The present T cell receptor (beta chain) was sequenced within a study of shared clonotypes between healthy human individuals. Recent acute infections and vaccinations were absent in the healthy HIV-negative adult donors. Every contributor of samples was a Caucasian grown-up residing in Nashville, Tennessee. How the authors handled the data: There were no quality scores in the junction-only immunoSEQ sequences, so filtering differed. TCRdb's copy holds only in-frame clones and misses some; the assay was immunoSEQ multiplex PCR. The DNA was the basis for D and trimming; V, J and clone size are from that table. The top ten hold 0.7% to 0.95% of the sample, which has over 950,000 clones, approximately 77% seen once. This CDR3 has 17 amino acids. Trimming at V came to 7 bases and at J to 5 bases, leaving 16 bases not matched to a gene. Germline lookup yields CDR1 MGHRA and CDR2 YSYEKL.

This receptor was obtained from a man aged 18 to 35 in good health. Some clones in this sample may be carry-over from other donors' samples. Sequencing was done on a sample of memory CD4+ T cells from PBMCs. Stated subset: CD45RA-negative fraction. J is TRBJ2-1 and V is TRBV4-1; 8 bases are shared with TRBD2. The CDR3 sequence is CASTRAAAGGSDNEQFF. CDR3 nucleotide sequence: TGCGCCAGCACCCGCGCTGCCGCGGGAGGATCGGACAATGAGCAGTTCTTC.